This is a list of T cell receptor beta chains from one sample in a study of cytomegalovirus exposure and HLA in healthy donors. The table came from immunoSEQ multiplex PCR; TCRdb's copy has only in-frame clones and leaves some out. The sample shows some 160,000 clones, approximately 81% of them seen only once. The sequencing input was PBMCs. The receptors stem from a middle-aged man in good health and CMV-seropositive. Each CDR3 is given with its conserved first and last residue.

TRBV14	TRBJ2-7	CASRGPYEQYF
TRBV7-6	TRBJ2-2	CASSPPGPMTVTGELFF
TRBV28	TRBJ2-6	CASSPDRAGANVLTF
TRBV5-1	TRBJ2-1	CASSRGTPGYNEQFF
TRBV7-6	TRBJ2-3	CASSLTGASTDTQYF
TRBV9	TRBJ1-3	CASSVGGLANTVYF
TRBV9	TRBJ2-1	CASSVELAGGQWNNEQFF
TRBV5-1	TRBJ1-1	CASSLGTMNTEAFF
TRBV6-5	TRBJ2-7	CASSPPGTILYEQYF
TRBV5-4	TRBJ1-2	CASSLGRNNYGYTF
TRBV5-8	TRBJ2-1	CASSLDFLRGSYNEQFF
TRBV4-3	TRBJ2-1	CASSQDRYVSGANEQFF
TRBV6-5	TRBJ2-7	CASSYSRQGTYEQYF
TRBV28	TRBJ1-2	CASSFPTRYGYTF
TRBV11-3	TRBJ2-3	CASSLRRQSDTQYF
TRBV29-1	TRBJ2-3	CSVKLTGSDTQYF
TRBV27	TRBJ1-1	CASSITGGRTEAFF
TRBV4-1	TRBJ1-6	CASSQDRDRGRLSPLHF
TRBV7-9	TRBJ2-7	CASSSPPWGSGRAYEQYF
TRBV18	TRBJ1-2	CASSPRAQDGYTF
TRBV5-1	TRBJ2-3	CASSSGTGMSDTQYF
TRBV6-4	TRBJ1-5	CASSEGEGQPQHF
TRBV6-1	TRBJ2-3	CASKDGGGGTDTQYF
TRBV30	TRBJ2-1	CAWAKGAGLNEQFF
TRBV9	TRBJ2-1	CASSESGSGYNEQFF
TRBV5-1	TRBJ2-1	CASRSPSNEQFF
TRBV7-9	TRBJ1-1	CASSSSGNTEAFF
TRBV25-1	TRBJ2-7	CASSPGLADSYEQYF
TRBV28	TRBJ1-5	CASDRVGEWSNQPQHF